This entry lists 20 T cell receptor beta chains sequenced from one sample in a study of identical twins. TCRdb reanalysed the 5' RACE reads using MiXCR and keeps one entry per CDR3 protein. The sample shows 350,000 or so distinct CDR3 sequences, about 9% of them seen only once. Source material: naive T cells sorted from blood. These receptors were obtained from a woman in her 50s in good health.

In its sample, this clonotype was seen many times. CDR3 in DNA: TGCGCCAGCAGCACCCCGACAAGCACAGATACGCAGTATTTT. It is translated as CASSTPTSTDTQYF. The V gene is TRBV5-1, the J gene TRBJ2-3; D is unclear. V was cut by 4 bases and J by 0 bases, with 9 bases left in between. CDR1 and CDR2 (germline): SGHRS, YFSETQ. The CDR3 totals 14 residues.

Many counts were recorded for this clonotype. This rearrangement joins TRBV20-1 to TRBJ2-5; 11 bases line up with TRBD2. The trim removed 4 bases at V and 2 bases at J, leaving 3 bases unmatched. The V gene's germline CDR1 is DFQATT and CDR2 SNEGSKA (reference sequence). This CDR3 comprises 14 residues. This chain's CDR3 is CSATTSGKQETQYF. Written as DNA, the CDR3 is TGCAGTGCTACGACTAGCGGGAAACAAGAGACCCAGTACTTC.

This clonotype was observed a few times. V gene TRBV12-3 or TRBV12-4 combines with J gene TRBJ2-7, with 7 bases identical to TRBD1. Trimming removed 2 bases from V and 4 bases from J; junction bases left unmatched: 5. The CDR3 has 14 residues. The DNA of the CDR3 is TGTGCCAGCAGTTTAAAAGGGGGCGGGTACGAGCAGTACTTC. Its protein product is CASSLKGGGYEQYF.

This clonotype was counted at least ten times. V and J are TRBV12-3 or TRBV12-4 and TRBJ2-1; 8 bases match TRBD2. The CDR3 loop spans 14 amino acids. Losses at the gene ends were 8 bases for V and 2 bases for J; bases not matched to a gene: 5. CDR3 sequence (DNA): TGTGCCAGCTCCCCACTAGCGGCCTACAATGAGCAGTTCTTC. Translation: CASSPLAAYNEQFF.

This clonotype was detected only a few times. The gene calls are TRBV10-3 and TRBJ2-3, with D unresolved. The V and J ends lost 2 bases and 7 bases respectively, with 4 bases between them. This CDR3 is built from 11 residues. Germline CDR1 ENHRY, CDR2 SYGVKD. The CDR3 DNA sequence: TGTGCCATCAGTGAGGGGAATACGCAGTATTTT. Translation gives CAISEGNTQYF.

J is TRBJ2-7 and V is TRBV20-1, with D hard to call. CDR3 length: 14 residues. Germline V gives CDR1 DFQATT, CDR2 SNEGSKA (reference sequence). V lost 3 bases and J 6 bases, leaving 18 bases between the germline ends. CDR3 sequence reads: CSASYGLRLGEQYF. CDR3 in DNA: TGCAGTGCTAGTTATGGTCTCCGATTGGGCGAGCAGTACTTC.

There are many counts of this clonotype. The rearrangement uses TRBV5-5 and TRBJ1-1, with D uncertain. The CDR3 is made up of 15 amino acids. Per the germline V gene, CDR1 is SGHKS and CDR2 is YYEKEE (reference sequence). The V and J ends lost 1 base and 3 bases respectively, with 13 bases between them. The CDR3: CASSLLAGGDTEAFF. The CDR3 DNA follows: TGTGCCAGCAGCTTGCTCGCAGGCGGGGACACTGAAGCTTTCTTT.

This clonotype was observed a few times. The V gene is TRBV24-1, the J gene TRBJ2-7; no definite D call. The V end lost 3 bases, the J end lost 1 base, and 12 bases lay between the germline ends. Germline loops: CDR1 KGHDR, CDR2 SFDVKD. There are 15 residues in the CDR3. The CDR3 nucleotides are TGTGCCACCAGTGATCCTAGAGACGGTTCCTACGAGCAGTACTTC. It codes for CATSDPRDGSYEQYF.

This clonotype occurred a few times. This rearrangement joins TRBV5-1 to TRBJ2-7; 7 bases agree with TRBD1. CDR1 is SGHRS, CDR2 YFSETQ, per germline. The ends lost 4 bases at V and 2 bases at J; junction bases unmatched: 9. There are 15 residues in the CDR3. DNA for the CDR3: TGCGCCAGCAGCCCCAAAACGGGACAGACCTACGAGCAGTACTTC. It translates to CASSPKTGQTYEQYF.

The chain couples TRBV24-1 to TRBJ2-5; no reliable D call. CDR3 size: 13 residues. V was clipped by 1 base and J by 3 bases, with 5 bases between them. The germline CDR1 and CDR2 sequences are KGHDR and SFDVKD. The CDR3 nucleotides read TGTGCCACCAGTGATTTAGAGAAAGAGACCCAGTACTTC. Translating it yields CATSDLEKETQYF.

Only a few counts were recorded for this clonotype. V usage is TRBV18 and J usage is TRBJ2-7; no definite D call. This CDR3 contains 14 residues. V lost 0 bases and J lost 5, with 11 bases in between. Germline V lookup: CDR1 KGHSH, CDR2 LQKENI. The CDR3 is CASSPPSLPHEQYV. Here the CDR3 DNA reads TGTGCCAGCTCACCACCGAGTCTCCCCCACGAGCAGTACGTC.

The CDR3 region is CASSLDELNTEAFF. The CDR3 DNA is TGCGCCAGCAGCCTGGATGAGTTGAACACTGAAGCTTTCTTT. V usage is TRBV5-1 and J usage is TRBJ1-1; no firm D call. Germline V gene lookup returns CDR1 SGHRS and CDR2 YFSETQ. The CDR3 has 14 amino acids. Trimming removed 4 bases from V and 0 bases from J, with 10 bases in between.

The J gene is TRBJ2-1, the V gene TRBV20-1; D gene ambiguous. Trimming pared 4 bases from V and 6 bases from J, leaving 10 bases between. Per the germline V gene, CDR1 is DFQATT and CDR2 is SNEGSKA (reference sequence). The CDR3 extends over 12 amino acids. CDR3 amino acids: CSAKASVNEQFF. CDR3 sequence (DNA): TGCAGTGCTAAAGCTTCCGTCAATGAGCAGTTCTTC.

The chain links TRBV29-1 to TRBJ2-7; 7 bases are a match to TRBD1. CDR1 and CDR2 from the germline V gene are SQVTM and ANQGSEA. V trimming: 0 bases; J trimming: 6 bases; junction bases outside the gene matches: 5. CDR3 length: 13 residues. CDR3 in amino acids: CSVEERGGIEQYF. The CDR3 DNA follows: TGCAGCGTTGAAGAGAGAGGGGGCATCGAGCAGTACTTC.

The rearrangement joins TRBV28 to TRBJ1-2; D is uncertain. With 10 bases removed from V and 0 bases from J, the gap between germline ends came to 9 bases. The CDR3 length is 12 residues. The germline V gene has CDR1 MDHEN and CDR2 SYDVKM. The CDR3, as DNA: TGTGCCACCACAACATCTAACTATGGCTACACCTTC. Its translation: CATTTSNYGYTF.

The table lists this clonotype with a few counts. The rearrangement uses TRBV24-1 and TRBJ1-1; TRBD1 might be the D (6 bases). The germline V gene has CDR1 KGHDR and CDR2 SFDVKD. The CDR3 sequence is 16 residues long. Between the trimmed V and J ends, which lost 12 bases and 1 base, there was a span of 23 bases. DNA of the CDR3: TGTGCCCCTTACGGGGGGGAACGACAGGAGAACACTGAAGCTTTCTTT. Amino acid sequence: CAPYGGERQENTEAFF.

This clonotype was counted a few times. The CDR3 is CASSLASGVKETQYF. The CDR3 DNA is TGTGCCAGCAGCTTGGCTAGCGGGGTCAAAGAGACCCAGTACTTC. The chain recombines TRBV5-4 with TRBJ2-5; 9 bases are shared with TRBD2. Trimming cost V 0 bases and J 3 bases; bases outside gene matches: 3. Germline V lookup: CDR1 SGHNT, CDR2 YYREEE (reference sequence). The CDR3 runs to 15 residues.

This clonotype came up a few times. The V gene is TRBV7-8, the J gene TRBJ1-4; no clear D gene. This CDR3 contains 14 residues. From germline, CDR1 is SGHVS and CDR2 FQNEAQ. Trimming removed 2 bases at V and 4 bases at J, with 8 bases between. CDR3 amino acids: CASSLQRFNEKLFF. The DNA for the CDR3 is TGTGCCAGCAGCTTACAAAGGTTTAATGAAAAACTGTTTTTT.

This clonotype appeared many times. The chain carries TRBV12-3 or TRBV12-4 and TRBJ2-5; TRBD1 or TRBD2 may be the D gene (5 bases each). The V and J ends lost 3 bases and 1 base respectively, with 9 bases between them. This CDR3 region has 14 residues. The DNA for the CDR3 is TGTGCCAGCAGTTTTGGGACGGTCCAAGAGACCCAGTACTTC. Translating it yields CASSFGTVQETQYF.

The gene calls are TRBV24-1 and TRBJ1-3; D is uncertain. Germline assignment: CDR1 KGHDR and CDR2 SFDVKD. Between the trimmed V and J ends, which lost 3 bases and 7 bases, there was a span of 9 bases. The CDR3 loop spans 13 amino acids. CDR3 amino acids: CATSDPRGNTIYF. CDR3 DNA sequence: TGTGCCACCAGTGATCCTAGAGGGAACACCATATATTTT.